This T cell receptor (beta chain) appears in the sequencing data of a study of Ad26.COV2.S vaccination and SARS-CoV-2 variants. Notes on the study in general: With respect to non-spike TCR breadth, vaccine and placebo recipients were similar.

Treatment specified: around 19 received Ad26.COV2.S at low or high dose, single or two shots; roughly five received placebo; per-sample allocation not given. Collection of samples fell on day 63 after the first vaccine or placebo injection. Note on this clone: Its antigen is currently unknown.

The data were produced by immunoSEQ multiplex PCR, yet TCRdb's version contains in-frame clones alone and is incomplete. The sample yields about 350,000 clones, 88% seen once. Per the germline V gene, CDR1 is SNHLY and CDR2 is FYNNEI. V shed 5 bases, J shed 3 bases, and the junction held 10 bases outside the gene matches. This CDR3 region has 18 residues. The receptor was derived from a person between 18 and 60 years old who received the Ad26.COV2.S COVID-19 vaccine or a placebo. This chain joins TRBV2 and TRBJ2-4; 13 nucleotides align to TRBD2. This material consisted of peripheral blood, taken in a trial of Ad26.COV2.S vaccine versus placebo. CDR3 loop: CASSPTSGRAQGKNIQYF. DNA of the CDR3: TGTGCCAGCAGTCCCACTAGCGGGAGGGCTCAGGGCAAAAACATTCAGTACTTC.